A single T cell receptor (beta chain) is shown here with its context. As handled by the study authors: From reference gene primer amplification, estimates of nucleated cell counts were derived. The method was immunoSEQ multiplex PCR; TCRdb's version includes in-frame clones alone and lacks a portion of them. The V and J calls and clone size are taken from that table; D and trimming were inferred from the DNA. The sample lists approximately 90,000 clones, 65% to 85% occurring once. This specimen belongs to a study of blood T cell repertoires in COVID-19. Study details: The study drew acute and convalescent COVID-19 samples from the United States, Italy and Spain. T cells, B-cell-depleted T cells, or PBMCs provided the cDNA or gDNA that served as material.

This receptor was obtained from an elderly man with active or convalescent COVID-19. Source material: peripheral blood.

This chain's CDR3 is CASSAESGQPQHF. CDR3 nucleotides: TGTGCCAGCAGTGCCGAATCGGGACAGCCCCAGCATTTT. The gene calls are TRBV6-4 and TRBJ1-5; no firm D call. The CDR3 is 13 residues long. The germline CDR1 and CDR2 sequences are MRHNA and SNTAGT. V shed 4 bases and J shed 7 bases, with 11 bases lying between them.